The 8 T cell receptor beta chains given below trace back to one sample, sequenced in a study of cytomegalovirus exposure and HLA in healthy donors. The study ran its PCR with 60 Vbeta and 13 Jbeta primers. The method was immunoSEQ multiplex PCR; TCRdb's version includes in-frame clones alone and lacks a portion of them. The repertoire has more than 100,000 clones, about 80% of them found once; the top ten carry 1%. Sample: PBMCs. The receptors were sampled from a man aged 35 to 55 in good health and CMV-seronegative.

V gene TRBV5-1 combines with J gene TRBJ2-3; 7 bases map to TRBD2. Germline assignment: CDR1 SGHRS and CDR2 YFSETQ. This CDR3 contains 15 residues. Trimming cost V 5 bases and J 1 base; bases outside gene matches: 7. CDR3 region: CASRGGTGGTDTQYF. The CDR3 bases are TGCGCCAGCAGGGGAGGGACTGGGGGCACAGATACGCAGTATTTT.

On this clone itself: The same CDR3 can be traced to other DNA sequences in this sample. In DNA, the CDR3 is TGTGCCAGCACGCAGGGGAGCCATCAGCCCCAGCATTTT. It specifies CASTQGSHQPQHF. The chain carries TRBV28 and TRBJ1-5; perhaps TRBD1 as D (6 bases). Germline lookup yields CDR1 MDHEN and CDR2 SYDVKM. V lost 7 bases, J lost 5 bases, and 12 bases lay in between. The CDR3 is made up of 13 amino acids. Combining the CDR3 with reference TRBV28 and TRBJ1-5 gives the whole variable domain DVKVTQSSRYLVKRTGEKVFLECVQDMDHENMFWYRQDPGLGLRLIYFSYDVKMKEKGDIPEGYSVSREKKERFSLILESASTNQTSMYLCASTQGSHQPQHFGDGTRLSIL.

For the CDR3, the DNA is TGCGCCAGCAGCCCTCTAGGTCCCTACAATGAGCAGTTCTTC. Protein: CASSPLGPYNEQFF. This chain links TRBV4-1 with TRBJ2-1; no clear D gene. The V end lost 4 bases, the J end lost 2 bases, and 9 bases lay between the germline ends. The CDR3 is 14 amino acids. Germline V gives CDR1 MGHRA, CDR2 YSYEKL.

The chain is built from TRBV13 and TRBJ2-3; 12 bases map to TRBD2. Unmatched junction bases numbered 1, after V lost 2 bases and J lost 1 base. The length of the CDR3 is 16 residues. The germline gives CDR1 PRHDT, CDR2 FYEKMQ (reference sequence). CDR3 sequence (DNA): TGTGCCAGCAGCTTAAGACTAGCGGGGGGCACAGATACGCAGTATTTT. Its translation is CASSLRLAGGTDTQYF.

This chain joins TRBV21-1 and TRBJ2-7; the listed D gene, TRBD1, was not tested against the DNA. TRBV21-1 constitutes a pseudogene. The CDR3 totals 13 residues. The CDR3 bases are TGTGCCAGCAGCCCTCAGGGTAGTGTCGAGCAGTACTTC. This sequence encodes CASSPQGSVEQYF.

The chain employs TRBV5-5 and TRBJ1-1; D is unresolved. V gave up 4 bases and J gave up 1 base, with 11 bases separating them. The CDR3 runs 14 residues. Germline V gene data show CDR1 as SGHKS and CDR2 as YYEKEE (reference sequence). CDR3 in DNA: TGTGCCAGCAGCGGATCCACAGCGAACACTGAAGCTTTCTTT. Translated: CASSGSTANTEAFF.

On this clone: Other DNA sequences in this specimen translate into the identical CDR3. The CDR3 nucleotides read TGTGCCAGCAGTTTATGGGGGACAGGAGCCTACGAGCAGTACTTC. Translated: CASSLWGTGAYEQYF. The chain recombines TRBV28 with TRBJ2-7; 8 nucleotides align to TRBD1. Germline CDR1 MDHEN, CDR2 SYDVKM. Germline trimming cut 0 bases from V and 2 bases from J; bases unmatched to any gene: 3. CDR3 length: 15 residues.

This sequence joins TRBV29-1 and TRBJ1-2; the D is unclear. V lost 7 bases and J lost 0, with 9 bases in between. The CDR3 spans 12 residues. Germline CDR1 is SQVTM and CDR2 is ANQGSEA. The chain's CDR3 is CSASSPNYGYTF. The CDR3, as DNA: TGCAGCGCGTCCTCTCCTAACTATGGCTACACCTTC. The whole variable domain, remainder taken from reference TRBV29-1 and TRBJ1-2, is SAVISQKPSRDICQRGTSLTIQCQVDSQVTMMFWYRQQPGQSLTLIATANQGSEATYESGFVIDKFPISRPNLTFSTLTVSNMSPEDSSIYLCSASSPNYGYTFGSGTRLTVV.